This TCR beta chain is from a study of cytomegalovirus exposure and HLA in healthy donors. Study-level findings and limits: Highly shared variants forming one cluster were likely a sequencing artifact. Several V segments, TRBV6-2 and TRBV6-3 among them, could not be told apart and were dropped.

CDR3 length equals 16 residues. The germline gives CDR1 SGHTA, CDR2 FQGNSA. V was cut by 5 bases and J by 0 bases, with 14 bases left in between. Note on this clone: The antigen is not known.

This PCR relied on a set of 60 Vbeta primers and 13 Jbeta primers. Method: immunoSEQ multiplex PCR; TCRdb's copy keeps in-frame clones and lacks some. The sample lists about 170,000 clones, about 88% occurring once. The sample comprised PBMCs. The sequence derives from a man aged 25 to 40 in good health and CMV-seropositive. The chain combines TRBV7-2 with TRBJ2-4, with D possibly matching TRBD2 (5 bases). DNA of the CDR3: TGTGCCAGCAGCAATACCGGGAAGCTAGCCAAAAACATTCAGTACTTC. It yields the protein CASSNTGKLAKNIQYF. Filled out from reference TRBV7-2 and TRBJ2-4, the complete variable domain reads GAGVSQSPSNKVTEKGKDVELRCDPISGHTALYWYRQSLGQGLEFLIYFQGNSAPDKSGLPSDRFSAERTGGSVSTLTIQRTQQEDSAVYLCASSNTGKLAKNIQYFGAGTRLSVL.